This is a list of T cell receptor beta chains from one sample in a study of OX40 agonist ivuxolimab in advanced cancers. Assay: immunoSEQ multiplex PCR; the TCRdb copy retains only in-frame clones and omits some. The sample holds over 70,000 clones, about 83% seen once. The sample consisted of CD4+ or CD8+ T cells sorted from blood, taken in a trial of the OX40 agonist ivuxolimab. These TCRs come from an adult with an advanced solid tumor such as melanoma, head and neck, liver or kidney cancer. The CDR3 runs from the conserved cysteine through the conserved F or W. Fields, in order: D gene, clone size, J gene, V gene, CDR3 DNA, CDR3 protein. A D gene is named only where the DNA matches it firmly. Clone size is given for some rows only: seen once, a few or many times, or a class if the clone is expanded.

-	-	TRBJ2-6	TRBV29-1	TGCAGCGACATAAGGACGGGACATCTCTCTGGGGCCAACGTCCTGACTTTC	CSDIRTGHLSGANVLTF
TRBD1	many	TRBJ2-7	TRBV29-1	TGCAGCGTTAGGGGACAGGTCGACGAGCAGTACTTC	CSVRGQVDEQYF
-	once	TRBJ2-1	TRBV30	TGTGCCTGGAGTACTGGCGGGGAGAATGAGCAGTTCTTC	CAWSTGGENEQFF
TRBD1	-	TRBJ2-7	TRBV19	TGTGCCAGCGCCCGGGACAGAGTTTCCTTC	CASARDRVSF
-	-	TRBJ2-6	TRBV19	TGTGCCAGTAGTATATCGGGGTCTTCTGGGGCCAACGTCCTGACTTTC	CASSISGSSGANVLTF
TRBD2	-	TRBJ2-5	TRBV19	TGTGCCAGTAGTATGCGACTAGCGGGTACAGAGACCCAGTACTTC	CASSMRLAGTETQYF
-	-	TRBJ2-1	TRBV23-1	TGCGCCAGCCCCGGGGGTTACAATGAGCAGTTCTTC	CASPGGYNEQFF
-	-	TRBJ2-1	TRBV14	TGTGCCAGCAGCCAGCTGTGGGGCTCCTACAATGAGCAGTTCTTC	CASSQLWGSYNEQFF
TRBD2	-	TRBJ2-5	TRBV10-3	TGTGCCATCAGTGGGACTAGCGGAGGGGGGGAGACCCAGTACTTC	CAISGTSGGGETQYF
TRBD1	few	TRBJ1-6	TRBV4-1	TGCGCCAGCAGCCAAGATCCGGAAGGACAGGTGCGGTCCTATAATTCACCCCTCCACTTT	CASSQDPEGQVRSYNSPLHF
-	-	TRBJ2-7	TRBV7-2	TGTGCCAGCAGCGCCGGGGGACCCGGGCAGTACTTC	CASSAGGPGQYF
-	-	TRBJ2-5	TRBV7-9	TGTGCCAGCAGCTTGGGGAAACAAGAGACCCAGTACTTC	CASSLGKQETQYF
-	once	TRBJ2-6	TRBV5-4	TGTGCCAGCAGCCCGGAGGGACATCAAAACAACTCTGGGGCCAACGTCCTGACTTTC	CASSPEGHQNNSGANVLTF
-	once	TRBJ1-1	TRBV6-6	TGTGCCAGCAGTTACGGGGGACTGGTCCCTGAAGCTTTCTTT	CASSYGGLVPEAFF
-	-	TRBJ2-7	TRBV7-2	TGTGCCAGCAGCTTAGCTTCCAGCTCCTACGAGCAGTACTTC	CASSLASSSYEQYF
-	once	TRBJ2-7	TRBV30	TGTGCCTGGAGCACAGGGCCCTACGAGCAGTACTTC	CAWSTGPYEQYF
-	few	TRBJ2-3	TRBV4-1	TGCGCCAGCAGAGCTAGACAGGGGAGGGTGGCAGATACGCAGTATTTT	CASRARQGRVADTQYF
-	-	TRBJ1-6	TRBV30	TGTGCCTGGAGTGCGGTCCGGGCCGCTAATTCACCCCTCCACTTT	CAWSAVRAANSPLHF
-	-	TRBJ1-1	TRBV7-2	TGTGCCCTCGGGAGGGGGTTGAACACTGAAGCTTTCTTT	CALGRGLNTEAFF
-	-	TRBJ2-2	TRBV7-3	TGTGCCAGCAGCTTAAAGTCCGGGGAGCTGTTTTTT	CASSLKSGELFF
-	-	TRBJ2-1	TRBV9	TGTGCCAGCAGCATGACCCAGCCAGACAATGAGCAGTTCTTC	CASSMTQPDNEQFF
TRBD1	-	TRBJ2-5	TRBV7-2	TGTGCCAGCAGCATAGGGACAGGGCTAGAGACCCAGTACTTC	CASSIGTGLETQYF
-	-	TRBJ1-1	TRBV6-5	TGTGCCAGCAGTTCGGGACACCTTAACACTGAAGCTTTCTTT	CASSSGHLNTEAFF
-	-	TRBJ2-3	TRBV5-8	TGTGCCAGCAGCAGTGACTACACAGATACGCAGTATTTT	CASSSDYTDTQYF
-	-	TRBJ1-4	TRBV6-6	TGTGCCAGCAAATGGGGAGAAGCTAATGAAAAACTGTTTTTT	CASKWGEANEKLFF
TRBD1	-	TRBJ2-1	TRBV5-1	TGCGCCAGCAGCGCGGGACAGGCCCCCTACAATGAGCAGTTCTTC	CASSAGQAPYNEQFF
-	once	TRBJ1-3	TRBV5-6	TGTGCCAGCAGCCCGGGGAGGGGAAACACCATATATTTT	CASSPGRGNTIYF
TRBD1	-	TRBJ1-6	TRBV10-3	TGTGCCATCAGGCCGGGACAGACCGATAATTCACCCCTCCACTTT	CAIRPGQTDNSPLHF
-	-	TRBJ1-3	TRBV7-2	TGTGCCAGCAGCTTGGGCCGACTGCGAAACACCATATATTTT	CASSLGRLRNTIYF
-	-	TRBJ1-1	TRBV23-1	TGCGCCGTCCGGAGGAGGAAGAACACTGAAGCTTTCTTT	CAVRRRKNTEAFF
-	-	TRBJ2-3	TRBV30	TGTGCCTGGAGTGTACTAGGAGGGGCGCAAGGAGATACGCAGTATTTT	CAWSVLGGAQGDTQYF
-	-	TRBJ1-5	TRBV5-1	TGCGCCAGCAGCTTGGCAGCAAATCAGCCCCAGCATTTT	CASSLAANQPQHF
TRBD1	-	TRBJ2-7	TRBV18	TGTGCCAGCTCACCAAGACAGGGTTATGCCGAGCAGTACTTC	CASSPRQGYAEQYF
-	-	TRBJ2-5	TRBV21-1	TGTGCCAGCAGCAAAGCTACGCGGGGGGGCCGCTCCCTGGGGGAGACCCAGTACTTC	CASSKATRGGRSLGETQYF
-	-	TRBJ2-7	TRBV12-5	TGTGCTAGTGCCTACTCCTACGAGCAGTACTTC	CASAYSYEQYF
TRBD2	-	TRBJ2-7	TRBV25-1	TGTGCCAGCAGTGAATATTCTGGCGGGAGGGCTTACGAGCAGTACTTC	CASSEYSGGRAYEQYF
-	-	TRBJ2-5	TRBV5-1	TGCGCCAGCAGCTCCTTGTCCTTTTCCGGGGAGACCCAGTACTTC	CASSSLSFSGETQYF
-	-	TRBJ2-2	TRBV5-4	TGTGCCAGCAGCCAAGATACTGTTTCTACCGGGGAGCTGTTTTTT	CASSQDTVSTGELFF
TRBD2	-	TRBJ2-7	TRBV5-1	TGCGCCAGCAGCTTTAGCGGGGGGTCTTACGAGCAGTACTTC	CASSFSGGSYEQYF
-	few	TRBJ1-5	TRBV30	TGTGCCTGGAGGGGGTCCGGGAGCAATCAGCCCCAGCATTTT	CAWRGSGSNQPQHF
TRBD1	-	TRBJ1-4	TRBV11-2	TGTGCCAGCAGCTTAGTATCAGGACAGGGAGGTGAAAAACTGTTTTTT	CASSLVSGQGGEKLFF
-	-	TRBJ2-2	TRBV10-2	TGCGCCAGCGCCGGATGGGGTGGGGAGCTGTTTTTT	CASAGWGGELFF
-	-	TRBJ1-5	TRBV6-5	TGTGCCAGCACCCCCGCGGGGGGCAATCAGCCCCAGCATTTT	CASTPAGGNQPQHF
-	-	TRBJ2-7	TRBV15	TGTGCCACCAGCAGAGATATGGGGGCCGAAGCCGAGCAGTACTTC	CATSRDMGAEAEQYF